This T cell receptor beta chain was captured in a study of beta chain features in type 1 diabetes. Every bit of the isolated RNA underwent reverse transcription, so sequencing read expressed TCRB transcripts. TCRdb keeps only in-frame clones here, not all; method: immunoSEQ multiplex PCR. Here the sample spans around 56,000 clones, around 50% being singletons. This CDR3 has 11 residues. V dropped 5 bases and J dropped 3 bases, with 5 bases sitting between them. CDR1 is LGHNA, CDR2 YNFKEQ, per germline. A remark on this clone: The antigen remains unidentified.

General study findings and limits: Type 1 diabetes patients had TCRB CDR3s that were shorter (moderately but significantly so) in all four CD4+ subsets.

This sequence joins TRBV4-2 and TRBJ2-7, with D unclear. The specimen was Tregs from blood. The source is a woman in her 40s with type 1 diabetes. CDR3 in DNA: TGTGCCAGCAGCTTACTCTACGAGCAGTACTTC. It specifies CASSLLYEQYF.